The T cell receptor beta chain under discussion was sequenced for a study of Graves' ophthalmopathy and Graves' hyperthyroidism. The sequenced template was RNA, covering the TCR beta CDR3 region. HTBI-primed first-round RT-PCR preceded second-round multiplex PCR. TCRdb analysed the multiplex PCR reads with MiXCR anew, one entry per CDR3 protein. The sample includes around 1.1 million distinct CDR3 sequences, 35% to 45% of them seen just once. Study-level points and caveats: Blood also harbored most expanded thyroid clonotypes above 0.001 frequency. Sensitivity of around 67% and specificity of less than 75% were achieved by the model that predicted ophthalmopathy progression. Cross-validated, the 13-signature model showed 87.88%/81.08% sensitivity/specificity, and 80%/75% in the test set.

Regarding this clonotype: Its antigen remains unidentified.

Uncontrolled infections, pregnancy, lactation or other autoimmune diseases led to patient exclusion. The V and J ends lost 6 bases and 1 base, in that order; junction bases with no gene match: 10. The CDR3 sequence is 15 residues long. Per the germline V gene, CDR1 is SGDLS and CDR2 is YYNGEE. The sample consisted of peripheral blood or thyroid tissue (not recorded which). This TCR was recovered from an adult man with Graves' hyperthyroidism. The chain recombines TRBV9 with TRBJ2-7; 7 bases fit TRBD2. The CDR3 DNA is TGTGCCAGCAACCAGGGAGGGAGTGGGTCCTACGAGCAGTACTTC. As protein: CASNQGGSGSYEQYF.